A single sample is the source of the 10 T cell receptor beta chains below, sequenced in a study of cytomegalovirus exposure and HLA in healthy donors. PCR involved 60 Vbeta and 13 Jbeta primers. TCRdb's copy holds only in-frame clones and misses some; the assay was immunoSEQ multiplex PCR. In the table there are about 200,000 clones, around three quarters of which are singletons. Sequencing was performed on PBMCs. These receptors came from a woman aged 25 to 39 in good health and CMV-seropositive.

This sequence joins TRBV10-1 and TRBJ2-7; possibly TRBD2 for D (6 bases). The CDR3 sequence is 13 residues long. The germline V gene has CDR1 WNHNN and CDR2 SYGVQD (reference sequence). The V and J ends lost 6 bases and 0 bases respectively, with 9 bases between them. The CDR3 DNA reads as TGCGCCAGCAGCCTGGGGGGCTCCTACGAGCAGTACTTC. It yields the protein CASSLGGSYEQYF.

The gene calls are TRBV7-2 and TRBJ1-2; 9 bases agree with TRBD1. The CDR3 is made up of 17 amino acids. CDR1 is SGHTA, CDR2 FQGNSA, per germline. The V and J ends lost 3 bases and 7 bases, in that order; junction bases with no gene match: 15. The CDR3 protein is CASSFSPRDRVGSGYTF. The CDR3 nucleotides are TGTGCCAGCAGCTTTTCCCCAAGGGACAGGGTCGGAAGTGGCTACACCTTC.

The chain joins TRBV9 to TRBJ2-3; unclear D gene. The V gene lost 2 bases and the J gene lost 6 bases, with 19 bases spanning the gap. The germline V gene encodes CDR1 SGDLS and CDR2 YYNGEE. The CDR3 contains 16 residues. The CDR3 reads CASSVSGQAAQDTQYF. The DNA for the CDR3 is TGTGCCAGCAGCGTTAGTGGGCAGGCCGCCCAGGATACGCAGTATTTT.

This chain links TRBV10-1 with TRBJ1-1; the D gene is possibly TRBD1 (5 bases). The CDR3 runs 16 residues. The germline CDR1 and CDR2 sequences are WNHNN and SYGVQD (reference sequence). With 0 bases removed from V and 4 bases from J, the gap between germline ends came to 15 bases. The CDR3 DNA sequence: TGCGCCAGCAGTGAGTCCCAATTGGGGGGAAGCACTGAAGCTTTCTTT. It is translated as CASSESQLGGSTEAFF.

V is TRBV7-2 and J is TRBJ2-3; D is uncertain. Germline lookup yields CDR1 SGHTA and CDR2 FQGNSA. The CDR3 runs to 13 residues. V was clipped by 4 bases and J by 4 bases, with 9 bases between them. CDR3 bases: TGTGCCAGCAGCTCCTCTAGAGCAGATACGCAGTATTTT. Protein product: CASSSSRADTQYF.

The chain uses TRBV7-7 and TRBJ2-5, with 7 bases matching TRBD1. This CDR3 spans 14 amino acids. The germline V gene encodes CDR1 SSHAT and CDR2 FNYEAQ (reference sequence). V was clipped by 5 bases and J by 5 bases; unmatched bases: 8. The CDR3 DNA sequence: TGTGCCAGCAGCACAGGACAGGCTGGGGAGACCCAGTACTTC. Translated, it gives CASSTGQAGETQYF.

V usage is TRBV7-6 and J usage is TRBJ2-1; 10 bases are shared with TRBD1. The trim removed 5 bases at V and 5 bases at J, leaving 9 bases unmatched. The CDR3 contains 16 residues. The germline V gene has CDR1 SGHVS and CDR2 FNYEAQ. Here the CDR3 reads CASSERQGATHNEQFF. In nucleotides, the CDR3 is TGTGCCAGCAGCGAGAGACAGGGGGCAACCCACAATGAGCAGTTCTTC.

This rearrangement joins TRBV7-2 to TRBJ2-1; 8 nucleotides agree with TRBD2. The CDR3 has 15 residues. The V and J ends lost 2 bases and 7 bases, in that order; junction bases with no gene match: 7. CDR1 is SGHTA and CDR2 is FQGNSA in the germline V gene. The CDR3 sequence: CASSLSISSGNEQFF. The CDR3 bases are TGTGCCAGCAGCTTATCGATCTCTAGCGGGAATGAGCAGTTCTTC.

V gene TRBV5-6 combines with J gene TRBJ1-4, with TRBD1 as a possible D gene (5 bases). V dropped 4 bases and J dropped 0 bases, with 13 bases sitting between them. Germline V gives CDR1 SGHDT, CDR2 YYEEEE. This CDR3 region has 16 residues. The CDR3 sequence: CASSLRTPATNEKLFF. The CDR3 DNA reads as TGTGCCAGCAGCCTAAGGACACCGGCAACTAATGAAAAACTGTTTTTT. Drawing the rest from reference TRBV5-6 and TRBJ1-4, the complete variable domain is DAGVTQSPTHLIKTRGQQVTLRCSPKSGHDTVSWYQQALGQGPQFIFQYYEEEERQRGNFPDRFSGHQFPNYSSELNVNALLLGDSALYLCASSLRTPATNEKLFFGSGTQLSVL.

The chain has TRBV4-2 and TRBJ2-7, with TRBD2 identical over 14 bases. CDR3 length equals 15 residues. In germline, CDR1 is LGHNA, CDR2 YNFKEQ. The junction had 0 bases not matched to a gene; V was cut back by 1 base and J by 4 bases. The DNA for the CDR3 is TGTGCCAGCAGCCAAGGGACTAGCGGGGGGTACGAGCAGTACTTC. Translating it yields CASSQGTSGGYEQYF.